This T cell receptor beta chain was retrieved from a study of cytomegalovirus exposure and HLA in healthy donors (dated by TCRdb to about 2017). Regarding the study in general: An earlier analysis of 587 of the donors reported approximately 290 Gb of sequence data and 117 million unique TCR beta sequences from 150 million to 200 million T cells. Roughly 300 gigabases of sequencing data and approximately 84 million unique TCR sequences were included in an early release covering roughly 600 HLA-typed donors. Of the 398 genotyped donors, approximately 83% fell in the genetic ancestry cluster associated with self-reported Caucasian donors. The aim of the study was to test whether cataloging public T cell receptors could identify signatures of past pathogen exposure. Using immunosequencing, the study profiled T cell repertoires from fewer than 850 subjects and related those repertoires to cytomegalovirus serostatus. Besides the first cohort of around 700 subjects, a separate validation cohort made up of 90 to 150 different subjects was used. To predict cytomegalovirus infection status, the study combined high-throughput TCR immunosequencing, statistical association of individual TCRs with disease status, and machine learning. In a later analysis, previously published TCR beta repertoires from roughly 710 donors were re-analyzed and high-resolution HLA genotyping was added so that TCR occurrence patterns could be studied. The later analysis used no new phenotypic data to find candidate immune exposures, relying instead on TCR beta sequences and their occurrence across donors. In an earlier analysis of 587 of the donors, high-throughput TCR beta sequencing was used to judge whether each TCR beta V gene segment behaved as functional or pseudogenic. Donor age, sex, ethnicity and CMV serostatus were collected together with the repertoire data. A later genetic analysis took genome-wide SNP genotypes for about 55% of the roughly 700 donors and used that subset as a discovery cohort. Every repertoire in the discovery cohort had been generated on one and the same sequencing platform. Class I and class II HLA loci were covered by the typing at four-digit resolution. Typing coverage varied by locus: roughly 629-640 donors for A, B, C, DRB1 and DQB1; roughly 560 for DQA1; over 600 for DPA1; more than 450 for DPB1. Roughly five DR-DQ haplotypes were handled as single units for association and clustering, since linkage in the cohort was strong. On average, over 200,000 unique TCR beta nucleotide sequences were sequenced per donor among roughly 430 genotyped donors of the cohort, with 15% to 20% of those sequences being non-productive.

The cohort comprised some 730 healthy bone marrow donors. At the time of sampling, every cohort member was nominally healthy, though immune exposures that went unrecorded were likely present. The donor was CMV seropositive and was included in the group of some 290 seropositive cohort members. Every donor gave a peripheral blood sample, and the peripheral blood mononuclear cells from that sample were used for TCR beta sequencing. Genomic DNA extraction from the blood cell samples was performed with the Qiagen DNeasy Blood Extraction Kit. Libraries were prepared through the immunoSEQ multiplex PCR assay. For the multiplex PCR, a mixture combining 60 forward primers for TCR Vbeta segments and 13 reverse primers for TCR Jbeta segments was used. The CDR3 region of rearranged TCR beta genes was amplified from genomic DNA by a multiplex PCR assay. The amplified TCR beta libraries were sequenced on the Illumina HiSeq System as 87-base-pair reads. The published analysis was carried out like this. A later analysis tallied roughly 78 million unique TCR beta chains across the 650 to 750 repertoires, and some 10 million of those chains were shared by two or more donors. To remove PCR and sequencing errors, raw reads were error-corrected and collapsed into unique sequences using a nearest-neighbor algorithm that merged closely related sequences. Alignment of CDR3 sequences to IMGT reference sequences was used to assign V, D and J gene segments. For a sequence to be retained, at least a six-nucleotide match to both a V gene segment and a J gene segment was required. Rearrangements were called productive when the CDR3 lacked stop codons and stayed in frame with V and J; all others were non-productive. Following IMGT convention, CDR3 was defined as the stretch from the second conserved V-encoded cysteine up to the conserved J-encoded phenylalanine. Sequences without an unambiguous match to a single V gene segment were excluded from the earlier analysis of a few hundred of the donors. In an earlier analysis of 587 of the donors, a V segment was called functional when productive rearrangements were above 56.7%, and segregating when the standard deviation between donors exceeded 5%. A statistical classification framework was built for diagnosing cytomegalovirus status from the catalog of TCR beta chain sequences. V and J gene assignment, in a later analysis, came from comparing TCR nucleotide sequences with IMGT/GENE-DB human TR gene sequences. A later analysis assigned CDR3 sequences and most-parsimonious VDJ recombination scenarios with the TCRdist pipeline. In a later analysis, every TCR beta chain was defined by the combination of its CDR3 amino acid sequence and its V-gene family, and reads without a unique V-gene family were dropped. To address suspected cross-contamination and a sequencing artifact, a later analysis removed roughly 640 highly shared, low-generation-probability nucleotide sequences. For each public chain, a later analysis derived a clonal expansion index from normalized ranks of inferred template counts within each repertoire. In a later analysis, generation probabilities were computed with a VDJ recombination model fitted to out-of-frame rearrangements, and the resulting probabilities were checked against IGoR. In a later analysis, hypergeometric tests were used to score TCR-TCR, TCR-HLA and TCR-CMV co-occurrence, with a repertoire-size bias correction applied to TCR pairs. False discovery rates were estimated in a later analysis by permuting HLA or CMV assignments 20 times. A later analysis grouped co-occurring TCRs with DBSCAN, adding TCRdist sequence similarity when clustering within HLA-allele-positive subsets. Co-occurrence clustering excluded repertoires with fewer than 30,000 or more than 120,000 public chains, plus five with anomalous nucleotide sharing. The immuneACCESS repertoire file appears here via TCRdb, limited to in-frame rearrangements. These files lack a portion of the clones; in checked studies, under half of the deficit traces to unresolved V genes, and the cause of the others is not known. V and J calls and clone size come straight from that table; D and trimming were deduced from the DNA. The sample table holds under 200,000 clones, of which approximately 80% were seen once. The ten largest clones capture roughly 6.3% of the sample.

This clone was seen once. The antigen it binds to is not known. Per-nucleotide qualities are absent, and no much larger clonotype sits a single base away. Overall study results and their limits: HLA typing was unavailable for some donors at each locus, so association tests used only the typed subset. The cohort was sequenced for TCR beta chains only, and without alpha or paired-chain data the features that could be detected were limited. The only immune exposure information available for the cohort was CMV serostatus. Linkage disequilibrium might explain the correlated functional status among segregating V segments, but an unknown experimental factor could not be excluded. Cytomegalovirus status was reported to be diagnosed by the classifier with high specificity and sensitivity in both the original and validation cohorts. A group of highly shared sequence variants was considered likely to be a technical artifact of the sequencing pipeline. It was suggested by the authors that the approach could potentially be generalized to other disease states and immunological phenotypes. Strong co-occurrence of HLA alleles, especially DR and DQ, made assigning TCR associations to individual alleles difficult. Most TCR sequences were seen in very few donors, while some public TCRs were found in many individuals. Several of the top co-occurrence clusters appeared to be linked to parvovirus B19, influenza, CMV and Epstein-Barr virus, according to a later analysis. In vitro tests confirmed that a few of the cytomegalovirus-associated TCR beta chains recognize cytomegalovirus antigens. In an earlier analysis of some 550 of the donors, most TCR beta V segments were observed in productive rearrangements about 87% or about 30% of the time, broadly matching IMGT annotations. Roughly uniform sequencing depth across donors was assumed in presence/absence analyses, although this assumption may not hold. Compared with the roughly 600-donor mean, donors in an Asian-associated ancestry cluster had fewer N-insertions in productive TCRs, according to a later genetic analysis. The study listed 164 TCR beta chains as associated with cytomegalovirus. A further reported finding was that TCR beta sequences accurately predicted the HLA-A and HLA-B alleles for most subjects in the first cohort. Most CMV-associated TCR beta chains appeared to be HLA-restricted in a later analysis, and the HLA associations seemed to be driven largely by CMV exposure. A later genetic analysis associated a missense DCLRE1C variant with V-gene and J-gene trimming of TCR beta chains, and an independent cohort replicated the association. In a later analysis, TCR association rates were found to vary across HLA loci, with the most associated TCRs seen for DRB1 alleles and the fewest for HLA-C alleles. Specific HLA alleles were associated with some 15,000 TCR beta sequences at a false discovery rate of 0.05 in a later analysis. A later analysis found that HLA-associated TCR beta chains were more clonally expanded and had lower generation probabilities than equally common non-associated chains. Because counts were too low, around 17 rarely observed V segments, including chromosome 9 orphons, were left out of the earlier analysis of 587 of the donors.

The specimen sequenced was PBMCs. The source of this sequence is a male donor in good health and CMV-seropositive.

The sequenced DNA is TGTGCCAGCAGCTTTAAGCGCGGGCCTACGAATGAGCAGTTCTTC. The encoded protein is CASSFKRGPTNEQFF. The chain couples TRBV7-2 to TRBJ2-1; a weak D assignment points to TRBD2 (5 bases agree). Inclusive of the bounding cysteine and phenylalanine, the CDR3 is 15 residues long. The retained sequence is limited to the CDR3, 45 bases, with the frame set at the first base. V lost 3 bases and J lost 7 bases; the stretch between them is 16 bases long. CDR1 and CDR2, per the germline V gene, are SGHTA and FQGNSA.